These T cell receptor beta chains were read from a single sample in a study of cytomegalovirus exposure and HLA in healthy donors. Profiling relied on immunoSEQ multiplex PCR, and the TCRdb table lists in-frame clones only, not all of them. The data contain around 94,000 clones, around 77% of them seen just once; the ten biggest clones take up 19%. The sequenced sample was PBMCs. The receptors derive from a woman aged 60-75 years in good health and CMV-seropositive. Each CDR3 is given with its conserved first and last residue.

>TRBJ2-7|TRBV5-1
CASSLAGEGYEQYF
>TRBJ1-4|TRBV5-5
CASSTGGREKLFF
>TRBJ1-2|TRBV28
CASSRDRGLGGYTF
>TRBJ2-1|TRBV18
CASSPSLSGRRVNEQFF
>TRBJ1-1|TRBV9
CASSVDRNTEAFF
>TRBJ1-1|TRBV7-9
CASSPNRGTTEAFF
>TRBJ2-2|TRBV5-1
CASSLGRYDGELFF
>TRBJ2-2|TRBV19
CASSPPRLTSGTGELFF
>TRBJ2-2|TRBV5-1
CASRLAGGTGELFF
>TRBJ2-2|TRBV7-3
CASSSSSGLDTGELFF
>TRBJ2-3|TRBV29-1
CSVPPVTVSTDTQYF
>TRBJ1-3|TRBV6-1
CASSENSFGNTIYF
>TRBJ1-1|TRBV7-9
CSSSSSGTEAFF
>TRBJ1-2|TRBV5-1
CASSLTANYGYTF
>TRBJ2-2|TRBV25-1
CASSRQGTGELFF
>TRBJ2-3|TRBV2
CASRGPLQGKADTQYF
>TRBJ1-1|TRBV19
CASSIGRWARGSIQFTEAFF
>TRBJ2-1|TRBV5-1
CARRGYSSYNEQFF
>TRBJ1-2|TRBV7-9
CASSPNGDRASGYTF
>TRBJ2-6|TRBV25-1
CASSDNRRSGANVLTF
>TRBJ1-3|TRBV30
CASRRRASGNTIYF
>TRBJ1-2|TRBV5-1
CASSSTDRGYTF
>TRBJ2-1|TRBV10-3
CAINPDSGNSYNEQFF
>TRBJ1-1|TRBV19
CASSKTRVGMNTEAFF
>TRBJ2-7|TRBV5-1
CASSLGTGGSYEQYF
>TRBJ2-7|TRBV5-1
CASSLSSGSYHEQYF
>TRBJ2-1|TRBV11-3
CASSPSVLAGGDEQFF
>TRBJ1-6|TRBV2
CASFRQGGNSPLHF
>TRBJ2-7|TRBV6-5
CASSYSNREQYF
>TRBJ2-3|TRBV18
CASSPNLAGLSQYF
>TRBJ2-1|TRBV19
CASSRGLAGGYNEQFF
>TRBJ2-7|TRBV5-4
CASSLGPADWAYEQYF
>TRBJ2-3|TRBV10-3
CASSREITDTQYF
>TRBJ2-7|TRBV7-9
CASSLPSGDYEQYF
>TRBJ1-5|TRBV19
CASTRQGNSNQPQHF
>TRBJ2-7|TRBV7-9
CASSLGPSSYEQYF
>TRBJ1-1|TRBV2
CASSPQGAGEAFF
>TRBJ2-7|TRBV30
CAWSRIGQDYEQYF
>TRBJ1-2|TRBV9
CASSVGPGEGGYTF
>TRBJ2-3|TRBV5-4
CASSLGDRVSDTQYF
>TRBJ1-2|TRBV10-3
CAISARAREYYGYTF
>TRBJ1-5|TRBV7-9
CASSLAGRGNQPQHF
>TRBJ2-1|TRBV5-4
CASSVLAGAYNEQFF
>TRBJ2-3|TRBV15
CATSRDKAHTQYF